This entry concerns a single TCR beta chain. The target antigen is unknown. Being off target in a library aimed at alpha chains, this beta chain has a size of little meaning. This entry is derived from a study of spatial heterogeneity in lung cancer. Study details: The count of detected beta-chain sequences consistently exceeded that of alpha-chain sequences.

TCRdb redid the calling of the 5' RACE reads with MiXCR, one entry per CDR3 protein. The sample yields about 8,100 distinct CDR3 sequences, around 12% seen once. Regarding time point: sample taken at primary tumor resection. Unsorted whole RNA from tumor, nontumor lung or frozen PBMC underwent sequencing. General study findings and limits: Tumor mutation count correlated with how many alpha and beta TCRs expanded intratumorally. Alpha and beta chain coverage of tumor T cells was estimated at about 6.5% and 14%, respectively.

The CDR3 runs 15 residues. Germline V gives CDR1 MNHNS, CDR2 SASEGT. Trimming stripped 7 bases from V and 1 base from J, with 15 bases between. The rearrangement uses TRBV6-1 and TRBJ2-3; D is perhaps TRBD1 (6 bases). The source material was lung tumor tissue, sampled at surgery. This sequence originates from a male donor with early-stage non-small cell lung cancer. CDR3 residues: CASIHRERGTDTQYF. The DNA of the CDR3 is TGTGCCAGCATACACAGGGAGAGGGGCACAGATACGCAGTATTTT.